Reported below is one TCR beta chain. Its antigen is undetermined. The data were obtained in a study of T cell responses to AZD1222 COVID-19 vaccine. Study results and caveats: Nearly half of unique spike-specific TCRs reportedly avoided B.1.351 and B.1.1.7 mutated regions. Donors were chiefly white British, with a greater number of females, and clonal diversity was perhaps underestimated. Of the AZD1222 recipients, only five to seven were seropositive at baseline. There were repertoire samples only from the period after the peak T cell response.

J gave up 5 bases and V 6 bases, and 6 bases lay outside the gene matches. CDR1 MNHEY and CDR2 SMNVEV come from the germline V gene (reference sequence). The CDR3 extends over 14 amino acids. The protocol was immunoSEQ multiplex PCR, while the TCRdb copy is restricted to in-frame clones and leaves out a portion. This sample has roughly 180,000 clones, with around 88% found just once. The sample consisted of peripheral blood, taken on day 0 of AZD1222 vaccination. This chain links TRBV27 with TRBJ2-5; 10 bases map to TRBD1. This TCR derives from an adult in good health. The CDR3 coding sequence is TGTGCCAGCAGCCTAGGACAGGGGGGGGAGACCCAGTACTTC. This encodes CASSLGQGGETQYF.